The rows below give T cell receptor beta chains drawn from one sample of a study of OX40 agonist ivuxolimab in advanced cancers. Profiled with immunoSEQ multiplex PCR; TCRdb holds only in-frame clones, not every one. Here the sample spans tens of thousands of clones, about 84% being singletons. The source material was CD4+ or CD8+ T cells sorted from blood, sampled in a trial of the OX40 agonist ivuxolimab. These TCRs come from an adult with an advanced solid tumor such as melanoma, head and neck, liver or kidney cancer. CDR3s include the opening cysteine and the closing phenylalanine or tryptophan. The order of the fields is V gene, D gene, CDR3 length, clone size, J gene, CDR3 protein, CDR3 DNA. The D gene is left open where the match is weak. Some rows mark clone size as missing; the rest say once, few, many or name a class of expanded clone.

V gene: TRBV6-5
D gene: -
CDR3 length: 16
clone size: -
J gene: TRBJ2-2
CDR3 protein: CASSYSVPSIDGELFF
CDR3 DNA: TGTGCCAGCAGTTACTCGGTTCCTAGCATTGACGGGGAGCTGTTTTTT

V gene: TRBV2
D gene: -
CDR3 length: 12
clone size: -
J gene: TRBJ2-7
CDR3 protein: CASRLQGYEQYF
CDR3 DNA: TGTGCCAGCAGGCTACAGGGCTACGAGCAGTACTTC

V gene: TRBV5-1
D gene: TRBD2
CDR3 length: 17
clone size: -
J gene: TRBJ2-5
CDR3 protein: CASTMGTSGFIQETQYF
CDR3 DNA: TGCGCCAGCACCATGGGGACTAGCGGATTCATACAAGAGACCCAGTACTTC

V gene: TRBV5-1
D gene: -
CDR3 length: 14
clone size: -
J gene: TRBJ1-4
CDR3 protein: CASSLGQADEKLFF
CDR3 DNA: TGCGCCAGCAGCTTGGGACAGGCTGATGAAAAACTGTTTTTT

V gene: TRBV5-4
D gene: TRBD1
CDR3 length: 15
clone size: -
J gene: TRBJ2-3
CDR3 protein: CASSSGTGGTDTQYF
CDR3 DNA: TGTGCCAGCAGCTCCGGGACAGGGGGCACAGATACGCAGTATTTT

V gene: TRBV4-3
D gene: -
CDR3 length: 15
clone size: -
J gene: TRBJ1-2
CDR3 protein: CASSQGQGYNYGYTF
CDR3 DNA: TGCGCCAGCAGCCAAGGTCAGGGGTATAACTATGGCTACACCTTC

V gene: TRBV7-2
D gene: TRBD1
CDR3 length: 14
clone size: few
J gene: TRBJ2-5
CDR3 protein: CASSFSGGWETQYF
CDR3 DNA: TGTGCCAGCAGCTTTTCAGGGGGATGGGAGACCCAGTACTTC

V gene: TRBV10-2
D gene: -
CDR3 length: 14
clone size: -
J gene: TRBJ1-5
CDR3 protein: CASSRRGSDQPQHF
CDR3 DNA: TGCGCCAGCAGTAGGAGGGGGAGCGATCAGCCCCAGCATTTT

V gene: TRBV7-2
D gene: TRBD2
CDR3 length: 15
clone size: -
J gene: TRBJ2-1
CDR3 protein: CASSFSSGGADEQFF
CDR3 DNA: TGTGCCAGCAGCTTTTCTAGCGGGGGGGCTGATGAGCAGTTCTTC

V gene: TRBV5-6
D gene: TRBD2
CDR3 length: 15
clone size: once
J gene: TRBJ2-5
CDR3 protein: CASGALGGAEETQYF
CDR3 DNA: TGTGCCAGCGGAGCCCTCGGGGGGGCAGAAGAGACCCAGTACTTC

V gene: TRBV7-9
D gene: -
CDR3 length: 13
clone size: -
J gene: TRBJ2-5
CDR3 protein: CASGFAGQETQYF
CDR3 DNA: TGTGCCAGCGGATTCGCAGGGCAAGAGACCCAGTACTTC

V gene: TRBV7-9
D gene: TRBD2
CDR3 length: 17
clone size: few
J gene: TRBJ2-2
CDR3 protein: CASSLGGTSAVTGELFF
CDR3 DNA: TGTGCCAGCAGCTTAGGGGGGACTAGCGCCGTCACCGGGGAGCTGTTTTTT

V gene: TRBV4-1
D gene: -
CDR3 length: 15
clone size: -
J gene: TRBJ2-2
CDR3 protein: CASSQGNTDTGELFF
CDR3 DNA: TGCGCCAGCAGCCAAGGGAACACCGACACCGGGGAGCTGTTTTTT

V gene: TRBV11-1
D gene: TRBD1
CDR3 length: 15
clone size: -
J gene: TRBJ1-2
CDR3 protein: CASSSRAQGNYGYTF
CDR3 DNA: TGTGCCAGCAGCTCGAGGGCACAGGGGAACTATGGCTACACCTTC

V gene: TRBV6-6
D gene: -
CDR3 length: 15
clone size: few
J gene: TRBJ1-5
CDR3 protein: CASSRDSNSNQPQHF
CDR3 DNA: TGTGCCAGCAGCCGTGACAGCAATAGCAATCAGCCCCAGCATTTT

V gene: TRBV7-2
D gene: TRBD1
CDR3 length: 13
clone size: -
J gene: TRBJ1-2
CDR3 protein: CASSSTGGVGYTF
CDR3 DNA: TGTGCCAGCAGCTCGACAGGGGGCGTTGGCTACACCTTC

V gene: TRBV4-1
D gene: -
CDR3 length: 13
clone size: -
J gene: TRBJ1-1
CDR3 protein: CASSQEMYTEAFF
CDR3 DNA: TGCGCCAGCAGCCAAGAGATGTACACTGAAGCTTTCTTT

V gene: TRBV5-1
D gene: -
CDR3 length: 12
clone size: -
J gene: TRBJ2-3
CDR3 protein: CASSDYTDTQYF
CDR3 DNA: TGCGCCAGCAGCGACTACACAGATACGCAGTATTTT

V gene: TRBV6-1
D gene: TRBD1
CDR3 length: 14
clone size: -
J gene: TRBJ2-7
CDR3 protein: CASHPGTVFYEQYF
CDR3 DNA: TGTGCCAGCCATCCCGGGACAGTCTTCTACGAGCAGTACTTC

V gene: TRBV6-1
D gene: TRBD1
CDR3 length: 15
clone size: few
J gene: TRBJ2-7
CDR3 protein: CASSEQGTATYEQYF
CDR3 DNA: TGTGCCAGCAGTGAACAGGGGACAGCTACCTACGAGCAGTACTTC

V gene: TRBV10-3
D gene: TRBD1
CDR3 length: 14
clone size: -
J gene: TRBJ1-1
CDR3 protein: CAITLGGQGTEAFF
CDR3 DNA: TGTGCCATCACCCTAGGGGGACAGGGCACTGAAGCTTTCTTT

V gene: TRBV15
D gene: -
CDR3 length: 13
clone size: -
J gene: TRBJ1-1
CDR3 protein: CATSGKDIPEAFF
CDR3 DNA: TGTGCCACCAGCGGAAAGGACATTCCTGAAGCTTTCTTT

V gene: TRBV7-8
D gene: -
CDR3 length: 14
clone size: -
J gene: TRBJ1-1
CDR3 protein: CASSGQTANTEAFF
CDR3 DNA: TGTGCCAGCAGCGGACAGACGGCGAACACTGAAGCTTTCTTT

V gene: TRBV14
D gene: -
CDR3 length: 13
clone size: -
J gene: TRBJ2-2
CDR3 protein: CASSQDWAGELFF
CDR3 DNA: TGTGCCAGCAGCCAAGATTGGGCCGGGGAGCTGTTTTTT

V gene: TRBV9
D gene: TRBD2
CDR3 length: 16
clone size: -
J gene: TRBJ2-2
CDR3 protein: CASSLPSGGPIGELFF
CDR3 DNA: TGTGCCAGCAGCCTCCCTAGCGGGGGGCCTATCGGGGAGCTGTTTTTT

V gene: TRBV7-2
D gene: -
CDR3 length: 13
clone size: -
J gene: TRBJ2-7
CDR3 protein: CASSLGRRDEQYF
CDR3 DNA: TGTGCCAGCAGCCTAGGACGAAGGGACGAGCAGTACTTC

V gene: TRBV5-4
D gene: TRBD1
CDR3 length: 14
clone size: -
J gene: TRBJ1-2
CDR3 protein: CASSPTGPDYGYTF
CDR3 DNA: TGTGCCAGCAGCCCGACAGGGCCCGACTATGGCTACACCTTC

V gene: TRBV18
D gene: -
CDR3 length: 15
clone size: -
J gene: TRBJ1-1
CDR3 protein: CASSPVEGGGTEAFF
CDR3 DNA: TGTGCCAGCTCACCAGTCGAGGGTGGGGGCACTGAAGCTTTCTTT

V gene: TRBV2
D gene: -
CDR3 length: 13
clone size: -
J gene: TRBJ1-6
CDR3 protein: CASRGSYNSPLHF
CDR3 DNA: TGTGCCAGCAGGGGTTCCTATAATTCACCCCTCCACTTT

V gene: TRBV7-2
D gene: -
CDR3 length: 15
clone size: -
J gene: TRBJ2-5
CDR3 protein: CASSFNEGLGETQYF
CDR3 DNA: TGTGCCAGCAGCTTTAACGAGGGACTTGGGGAGACCCAGTACTTC

V gene: TRBV18
D gene: -
CDR3 length: 16
clone size: -
J gene: TRBJ1-1
CDR3 protein: CASSPLMTPRDTEAFF
CDR3 DNA: TGTGCCAGCTCACCACTCATGACACCAAGGGACACTGAAGCTTTCTTT

V gene: TRBV6-6
D gene: -
CDR3 length: 14
clone size: -
J gene: TRBJ1-5
CDR3 protein: CAILKPDSNQPQHF
CDR3 DNA: TGTGCCATCCTGAAGCCGGATAGCAATCAGCCCCAGCATTTT

V gene: TRBV4-3
D gene: -
CDR3 length: 12
clone size: few
J gene: TRBJ2-1
CDR3 protein: CASSQGGNEQFF
CDR3 DNA: TGCGCCAGCAGCCAAGGAGGGAATGAGCAGTTCTTC

V gene: TRBV15
D gene: -
CDR3 length: 16
clone size: -
J gene: TRBJ1-2
CDR3 protein: CATGRDPEGSGYGYTF
CDR3 DNA: TGTGCCACCGGCAGAGATCCTGAAGGTAGTGGCTATGGCTACACCTTC

V gene: TRBV4-2
D gene: TRBD1
CDR3 length: 15
clone size: once
J gene: TRBJ2-5
CDR3 protein: CASSHGQGGQETQYF
CDR3 DNA: TGTGCCAGCAGCCATGGACAGGGCGGCCAAGAGACCCAGTACTTC

V gene: TRBV10-2
D gene: -
CDR3 length: 14
clone size: -
J gene: TRBJ1-2
CDR3 protein: CASSDPGRNYGYTF
CDR3 DNA: TGCGCCAGCAGTGATCCAGGCCGTAACTATGGCTACACCTTC

V gene: TRBV6-1
D gene: TRBD1
CDR3 length: 14
clone size: -
J gene: TRBJ2-7
CDR3 protein: CASSEETGTVEQYF
CDR3 DNA: TGTGCCAGCAGTGAAGAGACAGGGACCGTCGAGCAGTACTTC

V gene: TRBV4-3
D gene: TRBD1
CDR3 length: 17
clone size: -
J gene: TRBJ1-2
CDR3 protein: CASSQDGPWTGGYGYTF
CDR3 DNA: TGCGCCAGCAGCCAAGATGGACCCTGGACAGGAGGATATGGCTACACCTTC

V gene: TRBV18
D gene: -
CDR3 length: 15
clone size: many
J gene: TRBJ2-5
CDR3 protein: CASSPPGAPQETQYF
CDR3 DNA: TGTGCCAGCTCACCACCGGGGGCCCCGCAAGAGACCCAGTACTTC

V gene: TRBV6-1
D gene: -
CDR3 length: 15
clone size: -
J gene: TRBJ1-1
CDR3 protein: CASGRRRGAETEAFF
CDR3 DNA: TGTGCCAGCGGCCGGCGAAGGGGGGCGGAAACTGAAGCTTTCTTT

V gene: TRBV4-1
D gene: TRBD1
CDR3 length: 16
clone size: -
J gene: TRBJ2-7
CDR3 protein: CASSQPGRDRAYEQYF
CDR3 DNA: TGCGCCAGCAGCCAACCCGGTAGGGACAGGGCCTACGAGCAGTACTTC

V gene: TRBV5-8
D gene: TRBD2
CDR3 length: 18
clone size: -
J gene: TRBJ2-3
CDR3 protein: CASSLYSGGDLGTDTQYF
CDR3 DNA: TGTGCCAGCAGCTTGTATAGCGGGGGGGATTTGGGCACAGATACGCAGTATTTT